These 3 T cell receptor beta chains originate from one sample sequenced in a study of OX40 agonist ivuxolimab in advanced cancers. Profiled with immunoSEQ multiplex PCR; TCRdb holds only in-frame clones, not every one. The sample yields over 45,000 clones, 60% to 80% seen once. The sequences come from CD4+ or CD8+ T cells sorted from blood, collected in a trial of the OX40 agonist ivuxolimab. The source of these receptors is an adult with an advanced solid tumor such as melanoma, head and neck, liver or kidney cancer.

The CDR3 is CASSIKVPETQYF. The CDR3 DNA reads TGTGCCAGTAGTATAAAAGTCCCAGAGACCCAGTACTTC. The V gene is TRBV19, the J gene TRBJ2-5; D unresolved. The length of the CDR3 is 13 residues. The germline V and J ends were trimmed by 2 bases and 4 bases, with 8 bases remaining between them. Germline lookup yields CDR1 LNHDA and CDR2 SQIVND (reference sequence).

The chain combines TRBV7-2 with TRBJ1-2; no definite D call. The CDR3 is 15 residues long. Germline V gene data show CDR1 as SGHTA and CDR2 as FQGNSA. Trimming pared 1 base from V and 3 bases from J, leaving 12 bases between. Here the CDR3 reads CASSLDGRRYYGYTF. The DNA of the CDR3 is TGTGCCAGCAGCTTAGATGGCAGGCGTTACTATGGCTACACCTTC. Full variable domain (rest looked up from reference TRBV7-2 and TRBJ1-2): GAGVSQSPSNKVTEKGKDVELRCDPISGHTALYWYRQSLGQGLEFLIYFQGNSAPDKSGLPSDRFSAERTGGSVSTLTIQRTQQEDSAVYLCASSLDGRRYYGYTFGSGTRLTVV.

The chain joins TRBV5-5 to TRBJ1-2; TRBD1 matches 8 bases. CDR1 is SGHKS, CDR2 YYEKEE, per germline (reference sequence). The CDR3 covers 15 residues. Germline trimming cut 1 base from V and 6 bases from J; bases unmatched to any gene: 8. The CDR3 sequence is CASSLLRGTGHGYTF. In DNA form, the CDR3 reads TGTGCCAGCAGCTTGCTACGCGGGACAGGCCATGGCTACACCTTC.